The next 27 T cell receptor beta chains were all read from a single sample in a study of T cells in Graves' hyperthyroidism and ophthalmopathy. RNA transcripts gave rise to amplified TCR beta CDR3 regions. With the HTBI primer set, the TCR CDR3 went through a first round of RT-PCR. TCRdb reprocessed the multiplex PCR reads via MiXCR and lists one record per CDR3 protein. The sample lists around 420,000 distinct CDR3 sequences, more than 15% occurring once. Sequencing was performed on blood. These receptors came from a woman aged 18 to 35 with Graves' hyperthyroidism.

Ten or more counts support this clonotype. The V and J genes are TRBV12-3 or TRBV12-4 and TRBJ2-2; 10 bases align to TRBD2. This CDR3 comprises 16 residues. The V segment lost 7 bases and the J segment 5 bases; nucleotides outside the gene matches: 10. The CDR3 spells CASIQDSGRNTGELFF. The CDR3 DNA follows: TGTGCCAGCATCCAGGATAGCGGGAGGAATACCGGGGAGCTGTTTTTT.

The table lists this clonotype with many counts. This chain connects TRBV12-3 or TRBV12-4 to TRBJ2-1, with 8 bases aligning to TRBD2. The J segment lost 7 bases and the V segment lost 10 bases, leaving 6 bases of the junction unmatched. The CDR3 is made up of 12 amino acids. The CDR3 nucleotides read TGTGCCACCGGGGGGGCCTGGAATGAGCAGTTCTTC. Its protein is CATGGAWNEQFF.

As regards this clonotype: A read error is possible here, since a much larger clone lies one base away. The rearrangement joins TRBV5-1 to TRBJ2-3; D is ambiguous. CDR1 and CDR2 from the germline V gene are SGHRS and YFSETQ. Trimming took off 3 bases at V and 4 bases at J, with 15 bases between the two ends. The CDR3 is 15 amino acids. The CDR3 nucleotides read TGCGCCAGCAGCTCCCCCTTTGTGTCGGCAGATACGCAGTATTTT. It codes for CASSSPFVSADTQYF.

This chain joins TRBV5-1 and TRBJ2-7; 8 bases fit TRBD1. The CDR3 covers 13 residues. V gave up 5 bases and J gave up 5 bases; unmatched junction bases: 6. Germline CDR1 is SGHRS and CDR2 is YFSETQ. CDR3 loop: CASSSRGQNEQYF. The CDR3 DNA follows: TGCGCCAGCAGTTCCAGGGGGCAGAACGAGCAGTACTTC. Filled out from reference TRBV5-1 and TRBJ2-7, the complete variable domain reads KAGVTQTPRYLIKTRGQQVTLSCSPISGHRSVSWYQQTPGQGLQFLFEYFSETQRNKGNFPGRFSGRQFSNSRSEMNVSTLELGDSALYLCASSSRGQNEQYFGPGTRLTVT.

The CDR3 is CASSLTGGVLSGNTIYF. As DNA, the CDR3 is TGTGCCAGCAGCCTTACAGGGGGCGTCCTCTCTGGAAACACCATATATTTT. The chain links TRBV6-1 to TRBJ1-3; 9 bases match TRBD1. The CDR3 is made up of 17 amino acids. V lost 6 bases, J lost 0 bases, and 9 bases stayed unmatched. Germline V CDR1 and CDR2: MNHNS, SASEGT.

Many counts were recorded for this clonotype. The chain joins TRBV2 to TRBJ2-1; D unresolved. The germline V gene encodes CDR1 SNHLY and CDR2 FYNNEI. Deletions cut 5 bases from V and 6 bases from J, with 2 bases between. The CDR3 spans 10 residues. The CDR3 loop is CASSLNEQFF. CDR3 DNA: TGTGCCAGCAGTCTCAATGAGCAGTTCTTC. Using reference TRBV2 and TRBJ2-1 for the parts outside the CDR3, the full variable domain is EPEVTQTPSHQVTQMGQEVILRCVPISNHLYFYWYRQILGQKVEFLVSFYNNEISEKSEIFDDQFSVERPDGSNFTLKIRSTKLEDSAMYFCASSLNEQFFGPGTRLTVL.

This clonotype showed up many times. This chain connects TRBV5-5 to TRBJ2-3; 9 bases map to TRBD2. With V trimmed by 2 bases and J by 2 bases, 9 bases remained unmatched. This CDR3 region has 17 residues. Germline V gene lookup returns CDR1 SGHKS and CDR2 YYEKEE (reference sequence). This chain's CDR3 is CASSFKRLAENTDTQYF. The CDR3 region has the DNA TGTGCCAGCAGCTTCAAACGACTAGCGGAAAACACAGATACGCAGTATTTT.

Ten or more counts support this clonotype. The gene calls are TRBV28 and TRBJ2-7; TRBD1 aligns across 9 bases. The CDR3 contains 15 residues. Germline CDR1 is MDHEN and CDR2 is SYDVKM. V lost 5 bases and J lost 5; bases outside the gene matches: 10. The CDR3 DNA sequence: TGTGCCAGCAGTCCGGGACAGGGTAGGAGACACGAGCAGTACTTC. Protein product: CASSPGQGRRHEQYF.

This clonotype was detected many times. Here the CDR3 reads CASSAGTSGSGAQYF. The CDR3 DNA reads TGTGCCAGCAGTGCCGGGACTAGCGGTTCCGGGGCCCAGTACTTC. The chain is built from TRBV6-1 and TRBJ2-5; 11 bases line up with TRBD2. The trim removed 4 bases at V and 9 bases at J, leaving 10 bases unmatched. CDR1 is MNHNS, CDR2 SASEGT, per germline. The CDR3 spans 15 residues.

This clonotype was observed many times. The chain combines TRBV12-3 or TRBV12-4 with TRBJ2-5, with 13 bases matching TRBD2. The V segment lost 7 bases and the J segment 7 bases; nucleotides outside the gene matches: 9. There are 15 residues in the CDR3. CDR3 protein: CASTLGLAGVGTQYF. The CDR3 nucleotides read TGTGCCAGCACCCTAGGACTAGCGGGGGTTGGGACCCAGTACTTC.

This clonotype has at least ten counts. V is TRBV3-1 and J is TRBJ2-6, with D perhaps TRBD1 (5 bases). Germline values: CDR1 LGHDT, CDR2 YNNKEL (reference sequence). This CDR3 comprises 16 residues. V was trimmed by 1 base and J by 9 bases, leaving 16 bases between them. The CDR3 loop is CASSQVGWGSGNVLTF. The CDR3 bases are TGTGCCAGCAGCCAAGTGGGGTGGGGCTCGGGCAACGTCCTGACTTTC.

V gene TRBV20-1 combines with J gene TRBJ2-7; 9 nucleotides agree with TRBD1. The CDR3 is 14 amino acids. The V segment lost 1 base and the J segment 5 bases; nucleotides outside the gene matches: 6. Germline V lookup: CDR1 DFQATT, CDR2 SNEGSKA (reference sequence). The CDR3 nucleotides are TGCAGTGCTAGAGCCGGGACAGGGAGCAACGAGCAGTACTTC. Translated: CSARAGTGSNEQYF.

Remarks on this clonotype: Because it lacks the conserved phenylalanine or tryptophan at the end, this CDR3 is likely a read error. The gene calls are TRBV2 and TRBJ1-1; the D gene is possibly TRBD1 (5 bases). Germline CDR1 is SNHLY and CDR2 is FYNNEI. The CDR3 is 13 residues long. Trimming stripped 3 bases from V and 1 base from J, with 6 bases between. CDR3 sequence reads: CASSDDRNTEAFL. CDR3 coding DNA: TGTGCCAGCAGTGACGACAGGAACACTGAAGCTTTCCTT.

This clonotype was detected many times. V gene TRBV7-8 combines with J gene TRBJ1-5; unclear D gene. V gave up 1 base and J gave up 3 bases, with 10 bases separating them. Germline values: CDR1 SGHVS, CDR2 FQNEAQ. CDR3 length: 15 residues. Written as DNA, the CDR3 is TGTGCCAGCAGCTTAGAACGGGTTTCCAATCAGCCCCAGCATTTT. Encoded protein: CASSLERVSNQPQHF.

This clonotype was detected many times. J is TRBJ2-7 and V is TRBV6-1, with no clear D. CDR1 is MNHNS and CDR2 is SASEGT in the germline V gene. The CDR3 extends over 13 amino acids. Trimming left V 5 bases short and J 0 bases short, with 8 bases between. CDR3 region: CASSSVSSYEQYF. The CDR3, as DNA: TGTGCCAGCAGTTCGGTGAGCTCCTACGAGCAGTACTTC.

Only a few counts were recorded for this clonotype. The rearrangement links TRBV9 to TRBJ2-2; either TRBD1 or TRBD2 may supply D (6 bases each). The CDR3 spans 15 residues. The germline V gene encodes CDR1 SGDLS and CDR2 YYNGEE. Trimming shortened V by 4 bases and J by 6 bases, and 16 bases separated the two germline ends. As DNA, the CDR3 is TGTGCCAGCAGCCCCCCCGGGGGCGCGTCCGGGGAGCTGTTTTTT. It translates to CASSPPGGASGELFF.

The V gene is TRBV28, the J gene TRBJ1-2; D unclear. CDR3 size: 15 residues. Germline V lookup: CDR1 MDHEN, CDR2 SYDVKM. Trimming cost V 8 bases and J 2 bases, with 18 bases left between them. The DNA for the CDR3 is TGTGCCAGCGGTATTAAGGAGGGTTCGAACTATGGCTACACCTTC. This translates into CASGIKEGSNYGYTF.

This clonotype was counted at least ten times. This chain links TRBV11-3 with TRBJ2-3; tentative D call: TRBD2 (5 bases). Per germline, CDR1 SGHNT and CDR2 YENEEA. V lost 7 bases, J lost 1 base, and 15 bases lay in between. This CDR3 region has 15 residues. The CDR3 DNA is TGTGCCAGCACCCGAGGAAAGAGGGGCACAGATACGCAGTATTTT. This encodes CASTRGKRGTDTQYF.

This clonotype was picked up a small number of times. The chain's CDR3 is CAISEAIGSPLHF. Here the CDR3 DNA reads TGTGCCATCAGTGAAGCGATCGGATCACCCCTCCACTTT. The chain combines TRBV10-3 with TRBJ1-6; D is unclear. Trimming left V 3 bases short and J 10 bases short, with 10 bases between. CDR1 and CDR2 (germline): ENHRY, SYGVKD. This CDR3 contains 13 residues.

The sample holds many counts of this clonotype. The chain is built from TRBV20-1 and TRBJ1-1; 8 bases line up with TRBD1. V lost 5 bases and J lost 1; bases outside the gene matches: 3. The CDR3 totals 13 residues. From germline, CDR1 is DFQATT and CDR2 SNEGSKA (reference sequence). CDR3 amino acids: CSARTGRNTEAFF. CDR3 coding DNA: TGCAGTGCTCGGACAGGGAGGAACACTGAAGCTTTCTTT.

In its sample, this clonotype was seen many times. The rearrangement links TRBV20-1 to TRBJ2-1; 12 nucleotides align to TRBD2. This CDR3 spans 15 amino acids. Looked up from germline, CDR1 is DFQATT and CDR2 is SNEGSKA (reference sequence). Trimming at V came to 1 base and at J to 9 bases, leaving 7 bases not matched to a gene. CDR3 nucleotide sequence: TGCAGTGCTAGAGTACTAGCGGGGGGTTGGGGTGAGCAGTTCTTC. Translating it yields CSARVLAGGWGEQFF.

Ten or more counts support this clonotype. V usage is TRBV12-3 or TRBV12-4 and J usage is TRBJ2-7; D may correspond to TRBD1 or TRBD2 (5 bases each). The CDR3 is 12 amino acids. Deletions cut 8 bases from V and 6 bases from J, with 14 bases between. The CDR3 loop is CASAGWGTEQYF. CDR3 bases: TGTGCCAGCGCCGGATGGGGGACCGAGCAGTACTTC.

This clonotype was picked up many times. This chain uses TRBV5-1 with TRBJ2-7; D gene uncertain. Trimming took 1 base from V and 4 from J, leaving 15 bases between them. The germline V gene encodes CDR1 SGHRS and CDR2 YFSETQ. This CDR3 contains 15 residues. The CDR3 here is CASSLTSGPLYEQYF. Here the CDR3 DNA reads TGCGCCAGCAGCTTGACATCAGGACCTTTATACGAGCAGTACTTC.

Ten or more counts support this clonotype. This chain uses TRBV18 with TRBJ1-5; TRBD1 matches at 8 bases. The CDR3 extends over 15 amino acids. Germline V gene data show CDR1 as KGHSH and CDR2 as LQKENI. The V gene end was trimmed by 2 bases and the J gene end by 3 bases; junction bases not matched to a gene: 3. In DNA, the CDR3 is TGTGCCAGCTCACCAGGACAGGGCACCAATCAGCCCCAGCATTTT. Encoded protein: CASSPGQGTNQPQHF.

There are a few counts of this clonotype. The chain uses TRBV12-3 or TRBV12-4 and TRBJ2-1; 9 bases are shared with TRBD2. The CDR3 has 16 amino acids. Trimming took 4 bases from V and 2 from J; bases not matched to a gene: 6. CDR3 sequence reads: CASSSLAGTAYNEQFF. DNA of the CDR3: TGTGCCAGCAGTTCCCTAGCGGGGACGGCCTACAATGAGCAGTTCTTC.

This clonotype occurred many times. The V call is TRBV6-1, the J call TRBJ2-7; D perhaps matches TRBD2 (6 bases). Trimming cost V 6 bases and J 2 bases, with 20 bases left between them. This CDR3 has 16 residues. Germline CDR1 is MNHNS and CDR2 is SASEGT. CDR3 nucleotide sequence: TGTGCCAGCAGATCGCCGGGGACCGGGAGCGCCTACGAGCAGTACTTC. Protein sequence: CASRSPGTGSAYEQYF.

This clonotype came up a few times. The V gene is TRBV10-3, the J gene TRBJ2-6, with TRBD2 matching over 12 bases. The CDR3 sequence is 18 residues long. The ends lost 6 bases at V and 2 bases at J; junction bases unmatched: 8. Germline-derived CDR1 and CDR2 are ENHRY and SYGVKD. DNA for the CDR3: TGTGCCATCAGATCTAGCGGGAGGGATAGTACTGGGGCCAACGTCCTGACTTTC. This gives the protein CAIRSSGRDSTGANVLTF.